This TCR beta chain appears in the sequencing data of a study of cytomegalovirus exposure and HLA in healthy donors. In regard to this clone: Its antigen is as yet unknown.

Primers: 60 Vbeta forward and 13 Jbeta reverse. Measured with immunoSEQ multiplex PCR; TCRdb has only the in-frame clones, and not every one. The sample holds about 110,000 clones; around 70% are singletons and the top ten take about 0.8%. Findings and caveats of the study: In a later analysis, V- and J-gene trimming of beta chains associated with a DCLRE1C missense variant, replicated independently.

Material: PBMCs. The clonotype comes from a boy aged 5-17 years in good health and CMV-seronegative.

CDR3 sequence (DNA): TGTGCCAGCAGCAACAGAACAGGAAAGGTCTCTGGAAACACCATATATTTT. Protein: CASSNRTGKVSGNTIYF. The rearrangement links TRBV11-2 to TRBJ1-3, with D maybe TRBD1 (5 bases). Trimming pared 5 bases from V and 0 bases from J, leaving 17 bases between. Germline V CDR1 and CDR2: SGHAT, FQNNGV. This CDR3 contains 17 residues. Filled out from reference TRBV11-2 and TRBJ1-3, the complete variable domain reads EAGVAQSPRYKIIEKRQSVAFWCNPISGHATLYWYQQILGQGPKLLIQFQNNGVVDDSQLPKDRFSAERLKGVDSTLKIQPAKLEDSAVYLCASSNRTGKVSGNTIYFGEGSWLTVV.